Listed here are 18 T cell receptor beta chains from one sample, sequenced in a study of blood T cell repertoires in COVID-19. This table comes from immunoSEQ multiplex PCR, and its TCRdb copy is limited to in-frame clones, with some not included. This sample carries about 220,000 clones, 80% to 85% of them seen once, and the ten largest clones take roughly 2.3%. Input material: peripheral blood. Every receptor here comes from a woman aged 60 to 75 with acute or convalescent COVID-19.

In its sample, this clone was seen a few times. CDR3 DNA sequence: TGTGCCAGCAGCCAAGAAACAGGGGTTGGCAATTCACCCCTCCACTTT. Residues: CASSQETGVGNSPLHF. The V gene is TRBV4-2, the J gene TRBJ1-6; 7 nucleotides align to TRBD1. Germline V CDR1 and CDR2: LGHNA, YNFKEQ. J gave up 7 bases and V 0 bases, and 6 bases lay outside the gene matches. The CDR3 is made up of 16 amino acids.

The gene calls are TRBV7-9 and TRBJ1-3; D remains unclear. The germline CDR1 and CDR2 sequences are SEHNR and FQNEAQ (reference sequence). Trimming left V 1 base short and J 4 bases short, with 11 bases between. This CDR3 has 15 residues. The chain's CDR3 is CASSLVGGYGNTIYF. The CDR3 DNA reads as TGTGCCAGCAGCTTAGTTGGAGGGTACGGAAACACCATATATTTT. The whole variable domain, remainder taken from reference TRBV7-9 and TRBJ1-3, is DTGVSQNPRHKITKRGQNVTFRCDPISEHNRLYWYRQTLGQGPEFLTYFQNEAQLEKSRLLSDRFSAERPKGSFSTLEIQRTEQGDSAMYLCASSLVGGYGNTIYFGEGSWLTVV.

The V call is TRBV18, the J call TRBJ1-2; D might be TRBD1 (5 bases). The V gene lost 1 base and the J gene lost 7 bases, with 16 bases spanning the gap. The CDR3 contains 15 residues. Germline CDR1 KGHSH, CDR2 LQKENI. CDR3 sequence (DNA): TGTGCCAGCTCACCACTCAATCAGGGAACGGGTGGCTACACCTTC. Protein product: CASSPLNQGTGGYTF. The whole variable domain, remainder taken from reference TRBV18 and TRBJ1-2, is NAGVMQNPRHLVRRRGQEARLRCSPMKGHSHVYWYRQLPEEGLKFMVYLQKENIIDESGMPKERFSAEFPKEGPSILRIQQVVRGDSAAYFCASSPLNQGTGGYTFGSGTRLTVV.

V and J are TRBV5-6 and TRBJ2-1, with TRBD2 matching 12 bases. The V and J ends lost 3 bases and 9 bases, in that order; junction bases with no gene match: 7. The CDR3 length is 15 residues. The V gene's germline CDR1 is SGHDT and CDR2 YYEEEE. DNA for the CDR3: TGTGCCAGCAGCTCCCGGACTAGCGGGGCGTTTGAGCAGTTCTTC. Encoded protein: CASSSRTSGAFEQFF.

CDR3 residues: CASSEASSRRYNEQFF. The CDR3 nucleotides are TGTGCCAGCAGTGAAGCCTCTTCACGCCGGTACAATGAGCAGTTCTTC. V is TRBV6-1 and J is TRBJ2-1; no clear D. The CDR3 extends over 16 amino acids. Between the trimmed V and J ends, which lost 0 bases and 4 bases, there was a span of 13 bases. Germline V gene sequence: CDR1 MNHNS, CDR2 SASEGT.

The V call is TRBV2, the J call TRBJ2-7; D not certain. V gave up 2 bases and J gave up 5 bases, with 16 bases separating them. There are 15 residues in the CDR3. In germline, CDR1 is SNHLY, CDR2 FYNNEI. The chain's CDR3 is CASSEKLVSSHEQYF. The CDR3 nucleotides read TGTGCCAGCAGTGAAAAATTAGTCAGTAGCCACGAGCAGTACTTC.

The gene calls are TRBV10-2 and TRBJ2-1, with TRBD2 identical over 15 bases. CDR3 size: 18 residues. The V and J ends lost 6 bases and 0 bases, in that order; junction bases with no gene match: 6. Germline lookup yields CDR1 WSHSY and CDR2 SAAADI. CDR3: CASRGLAGGLGSYNEQFF. The CDR3 DNA follows: TGCGCCAGCAGGGGACTAGCGGGGGGCCTGGGCTCCTACAATGAGCAGTTCTTC.

The CDR3 loop is CASSSSSEQYF. The CDR3 nucleotides read TGTGCCAGCAGTTCGTCGAGCGAGCAGTACTTC. The chain recombines TRBV12-3 or TRBV12-4 with TRBJ2-7; D ambiguous. The CDR3 sequence is 11 residues long. V dropped 4 bases and J dropped 6 bases, with 7 bases sitting between them.

The rearrangement uses TRBV10-2 and TRBJ2-3; a possible D gene is TRBD2 (6 bases). The CDR3 runs 16 residues. Germline V gene lookup returns CDR1 WSHSY and CDR2 SAAADI. V shed 9 bases and J shed 5 bases, with 24 bases lying between them. The CDR3 DNA sequence: TGCGCCAGTTTGGAGACACTAGCCCTAAAGGTAGATACGCAGTATTTT. Translating gives CASLETLALKVDTQYF.

J is TRBJ2-2 and V is TRBV14; D possibly corresponds to TRBD2 (5 bases). V was cut by 5 bases and J by 5 bases, with 9 bases left in between. This CDR3 has 13 residues. Per the germline V gene, CDR1 is SGHDN and CDR2 is FVKESK. The CDR3 here is CASSRTFTGELFF. CDR3 coding DNA: TGTGCCAGCAGCAGGACTTTTACCGGGGAGCTGTTTTTT.

This rearrangement joins TRBV28 to TRBJ1-4; D might be TRBD1 (6 bases). Germline V gene data show CDR1 as MDHEN and CDR2 as SYDVKM. The CDR3 runs 16 residues. V was trimmed by 4 bases and J by 5 bases, leaving 17 bases between them. The CDR3 here is CASSSKTGLRNEKLFF. In nucleotides, the CDR3 is TGTGCCAGCAGTTCAAAAACAGGGTTGCGCAATGAAAAACTGTTTTTT.

The sample holds a few counts of this clone. The chain is built from TRBV4-1 and TRBJ1-5; unclear D gene. The CDR3 covers 15 residues. Between the trimmed V and J ends, which lost 0 bases and 3 bases, there was a span of 9 bases. Germline CDR1 and CDR2: MGHRA and YSYEKL. DNA for the CDR3: TGCGCCAGCAGCCAAGATCAGGTTGTCAATCAGCCCCAGCATTTT. It specifies CASSQDQVVNQPQHF.

This clone came up once. V and J are TRBV28 and TRBJ1-1; TRBD1 aligns across 10 bases. Germline CDR1 reads MDHEN; CDR2 reads SYDVKM. V trimming: 5 bases; J trimming: 11 bases; junction bases outside the gene matches: 32. The CDR3 totals 21 residues. The DNA of the CDR3 is TGTGCCAGCAGTGGGACGCTAGTTGGGGACAGGGGACTCTCTTGGGTTCGGGGTGCTTTCTTT. It is translated as CASSGTLVGDRGLSWVRGAFF.

The chain couples TRBV6-5 to TRBJ2-5; D may be TRBD1 (5 bases). Germline lookup yields CDR1 MNHEY and CDR2 SVGAGI. The CDR3 runs 14 residues. V was clipped by 5 bases and J by 7 bases, with 17 bases between them. The CDR3 is CASSQGETVWTQYF. The CDR3 DNA reads TGTGCCAGCAGTCAGGGTGAAACGGTATGGACCCAGTACTTC.

The gene calls are TRBV7-2 and TRBJ1-4; 7 bases fit TRBD1. Per the germline V gene, CDR1 is SGHTA and CDR2 is FQGNSA. This CDR3 has 14 amino acids. The V segment lost 5 bases and the J segment 8 bases; nucleotides outside the gene matches: 8. CDR3 DNA: TGTGCCAGCAGCCCTACAGGGGTATGGGAAAAACTGTTTTTT. Residues: CASSPTGVWEKLFF.

The gene calls are TRBV7-2 and TRBJ1-1; D is perhaps TRBD1 (5 bases). V was trimmed by 5 bases and J by 8 bases, leaving 12 bases between them. The CDR3 totals 12 residues. Germline V lookup: CDR1 SGHTA, CDR2 FQGNSA. The CDR3 spells CASSRGPGEAFF. In nucleotides, the CDR3 is TGTGCCAGCAGCCGAGGTCCAGGGGAAGCTTTCTTT.

The chain employs TRBV30 and TRBJ2-7; maybe TRBD1 (5 bases). V lost 3 bases, J lost 3 bases, and 12 bases lay in between. This CDR3 is 13 amino acids long. Germline CDR1 GTSNPN, CDR2 SVGIG (reference sequence). CDR3: CAWSWSDSYEQYF. The CDR3 region has the DNA TGTGCCTGGAGCTGGTCAGACAGCTACGAGCAGTACTTC.

This chain links TRBV2 with TRBJ2-3, with D perhaps TRBD2 (5 bases). Trimming took off 9 bases at V and 1 base at J, with 11 bases between the two ends. CDR1 is SNHLY, CDR2 FYNNEI, per germline. The CDR3 extends over 13 amino acids. In nucleotides, the CDR3 is TGTGCCAGTAACGGGGTGGGCACAGATACGCAGTATTTT. Amino acids: CASNGVGTDTQYF.